This is a list of T cell receptor beta chains from one sample in a study of cytomegalovirus exposure and HLA in healthy donors. Sequenced by immunoSEQ multiplex PCR; TCRdb stores in-frame clones only, minus some. In the table there are about 250,000 clones, about 80% of which are singletons. Sequenced material: PBMCs. These receptors came from a girl between 2 and 10 years old in good health and CMV-seronegative. CDR3s include the opening cysteine and the closing phenylalanine or tryptophan. D genes are given only for firm matches. For some rows the clone size is stated as once, few or many, or as a class when expanded; others skip it.

J gene | clone size | CDR3 length | D gene | V gene | CDR3 DNA | CDR3 protein
TRBJ2-2 | . | 17 | . | TRBV27 | TGTGCCAGCAGTTTACACAGGGGGAGGGTTGATACCGGGGAGCTGTTTTTT | CASSLHRGRVDTGELFF
TRBJ1-6 | . | 15 | . | TRBV10-3 | TGTGCCATCAGTTATGGACTCAGCTATAATTCACCCCTCCACTTT | CAISYGLSYNSPLHF
TRBJ1-5 | . | 16 | . | TRBV4-2 | TGTGCCAGCAGCCAGGACTGGACCGGGATCAATCAGCCCCAGCATTTT | CASSQDWTGINQPQHF
TRBJ2-5 | once | 16 | TRBD2 | TRBV5-4 | TGTGCCAGCAGCTCAAGGGATAGCGGGGTCCAAGAGACCCAGTACTTC | CASSSRDSGVQETQYF
TRBJ1-3 | . | 14 | TRBD1 | TRBV7-9 | TGTGCCACAACAGGGGGACCTGCAGGAAACACCATATATTTT | CATTGGPAGNTIYF
TRBJ2-7 | . | 16 | TRBD1 | TRBV30 | TGTGCCTGGAGTCCAACCCGGACAGGCCAGACCTACGAGCAGTACTTC | CAWSPTRTGQTYEQYF
TRBJ1-2 | once | 13 | . | TRBV30 | TGTGCCTGGAGTGAGGGGAGGAACTATGGCTACACCTTC | CAWSEGRNYGYTF
TRBJ2-2 | . | 16 | TRBD2 | TRBV9 | TGTGCCAGCAGCAACTTAGCGGGATTGAACACCGGGGAGCTGTTTTTT | CASSNLAGLNTGELFF
TRBJ2-6 | . | 18 | TRBD2 | TRBV19 | TGTGCCAGTATCCGAGCGGGAGGCCTTACATCTGGGGCCAACGTCCTGACTTTC | CASIRAGGLTSGANVLTF
TRBJ2-2 | . | 15 | . | TRBV18 | TGTGCCAGCTCACCGGCGGGGGCGGGAACCGGGGAGCTGTTTTTT | CASSPAGAGTGELFF
TRBJ2-7 | . | 16 | . | TRBV4-1 | TGCGCCAGCAGCGAGCACCTTGGACACGGTAGTCACGAGCAGTACTTC | CASSEHLGHGSHEQYF